Sequencing of this T cell receptor (beta chain) was carried out in a study of neurological immune-mediated disorders. Notes on the study in general: Private repertoires in all groups were suggested, as expanded clones shared no CDR3 amino acid sequences across subjects.

This clonotype was recorded at least ten times. What it recognizes is unknown. TCRdb processed the 5' RACE reads anew with MiXCR; each CDR3 protein has one entry. The sample has more than 25,000 distinct CDR3 sequences, roughly 3.7% seen once. Looked up from germline, CDR1 is DFQATT and CDR2 is SNEGSKA (reference sequence). V was pared by 7 bases and J by 7 bases, with 8 bases between. The CDR3 is 10 residues long. The chain employs TRBV20-1 and TRBJ2-1; TRBD2 might be the D (6 bases). The origin of this receptor is a woman aged 35 to 49 in good health. The source material was CD4+ T cells from blood. CDR3 region: CSVGGNEQFF. The CDR3 nucleotides are TGCAGTGTTGGGGGGAATGAGCAGTTCTTC.